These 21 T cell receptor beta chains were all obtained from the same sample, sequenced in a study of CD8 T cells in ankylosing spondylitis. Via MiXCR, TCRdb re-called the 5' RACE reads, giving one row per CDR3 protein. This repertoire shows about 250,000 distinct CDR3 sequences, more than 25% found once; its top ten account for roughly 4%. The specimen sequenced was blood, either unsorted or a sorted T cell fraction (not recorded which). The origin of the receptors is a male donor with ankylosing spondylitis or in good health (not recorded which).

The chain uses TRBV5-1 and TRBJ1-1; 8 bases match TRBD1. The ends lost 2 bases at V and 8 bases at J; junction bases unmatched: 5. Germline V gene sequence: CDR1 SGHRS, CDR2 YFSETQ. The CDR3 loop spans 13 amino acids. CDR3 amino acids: CASSLVRGPEAFF. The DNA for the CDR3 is TGCGCCAGCAGCTTAGTCAGGGGGCCCGAAGCTTTCTTT.

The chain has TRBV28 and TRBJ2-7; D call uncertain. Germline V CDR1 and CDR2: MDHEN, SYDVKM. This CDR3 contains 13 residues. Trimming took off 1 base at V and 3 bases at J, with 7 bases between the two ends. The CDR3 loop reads CASSLSPVYEQYF. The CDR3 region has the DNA TGTGCCAGCAGTTTATCCCCCGTCTACGAGCAGTACTTC.

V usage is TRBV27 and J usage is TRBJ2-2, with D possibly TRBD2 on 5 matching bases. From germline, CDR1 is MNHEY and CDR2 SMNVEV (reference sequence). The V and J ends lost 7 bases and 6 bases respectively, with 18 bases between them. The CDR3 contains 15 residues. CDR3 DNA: TGTGCCAGCACCTACCAAAACTTAGCGCCCGGGGAGCTGTTTTTT. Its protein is CASTYQNLAPGELFF.

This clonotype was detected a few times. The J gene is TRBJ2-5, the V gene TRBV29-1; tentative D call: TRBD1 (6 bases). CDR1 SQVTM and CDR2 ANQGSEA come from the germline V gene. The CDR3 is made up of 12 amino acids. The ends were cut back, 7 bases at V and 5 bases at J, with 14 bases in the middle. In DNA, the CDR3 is TGCAGCGCCTACAGGGCGGCCGAGACCCAGTACTTC. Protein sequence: CSAYRAAETQYF.

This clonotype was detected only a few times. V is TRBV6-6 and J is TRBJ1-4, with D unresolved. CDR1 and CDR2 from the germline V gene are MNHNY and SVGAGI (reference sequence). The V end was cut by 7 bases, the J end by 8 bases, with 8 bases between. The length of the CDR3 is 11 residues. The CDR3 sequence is CASNREEKLFF. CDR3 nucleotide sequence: TGTGCCAGCAATAGAGAAGAAAAACTGTTTTTT.

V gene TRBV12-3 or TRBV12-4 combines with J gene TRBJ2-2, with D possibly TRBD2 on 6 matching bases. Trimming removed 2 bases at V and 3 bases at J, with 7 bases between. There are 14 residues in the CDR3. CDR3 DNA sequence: TGTGCCAGCAGTTTAATAGCGGACACCGGGGAGCTGTTTTTT. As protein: CASSLIADTGELFF.

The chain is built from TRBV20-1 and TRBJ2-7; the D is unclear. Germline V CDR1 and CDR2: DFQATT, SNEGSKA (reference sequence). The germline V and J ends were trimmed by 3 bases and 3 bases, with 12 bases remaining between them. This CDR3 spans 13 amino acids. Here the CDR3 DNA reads TGCAGTGCTAGCCGCTCAGGAGTCTACGAGCAGTACTTC. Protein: CSASRSGVYEQYF.

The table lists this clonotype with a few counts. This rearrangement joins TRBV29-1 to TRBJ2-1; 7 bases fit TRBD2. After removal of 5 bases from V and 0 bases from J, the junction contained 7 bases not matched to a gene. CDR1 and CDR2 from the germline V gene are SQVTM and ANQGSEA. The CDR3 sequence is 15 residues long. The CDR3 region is CSVTIAGDSYNEQFF. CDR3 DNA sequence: TGCAGCGTTACCATAGCGGGCGACTCCTACAATGAGCAGTTCTTC.

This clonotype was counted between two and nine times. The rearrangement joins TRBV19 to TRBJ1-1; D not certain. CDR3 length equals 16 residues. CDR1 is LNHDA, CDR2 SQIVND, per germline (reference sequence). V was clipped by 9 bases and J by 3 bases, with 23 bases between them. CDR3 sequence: CARAFTPSGGDTEAFF. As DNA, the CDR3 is TGTGCCAGAGCCTTCACCCCCTCTGGAGGTGACACTGAAGCTTTCTTT.

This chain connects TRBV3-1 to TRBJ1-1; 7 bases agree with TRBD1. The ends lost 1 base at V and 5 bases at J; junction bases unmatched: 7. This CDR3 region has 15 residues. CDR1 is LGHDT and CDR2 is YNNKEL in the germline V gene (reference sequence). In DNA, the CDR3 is TGTGCCAGCAGCCAAGTAGGGACAGCCTGGACTGAAGCTTTCTTT. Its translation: CASSQVGTAWTEAFF.

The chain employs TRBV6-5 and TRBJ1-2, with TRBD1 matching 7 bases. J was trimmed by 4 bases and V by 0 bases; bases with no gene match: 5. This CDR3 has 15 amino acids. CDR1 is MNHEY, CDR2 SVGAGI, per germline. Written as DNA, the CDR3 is TGTGCCAGCAGTTACTCTCAGGGGGTGGGCTATGGCTACACCTTC. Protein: CASSYSQGVGYGYTF.

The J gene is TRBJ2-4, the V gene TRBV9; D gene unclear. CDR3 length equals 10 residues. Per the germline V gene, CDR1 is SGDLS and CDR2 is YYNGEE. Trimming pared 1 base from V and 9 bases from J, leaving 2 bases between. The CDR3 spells CASSVSIQYF. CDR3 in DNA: TGTGCCAGCAGCGTAAGCATTCAGTACTTC.

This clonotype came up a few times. The CDR3 DNA reads as TGCAGCGTTATGGGGGGGGAATCCTACGAGCAGTACTTC. As protein: CSVMGGESYEQYF. The chain links TRBV29-1 to TRBJ2-7, with 7 bases lining up with TRBD2. Trimming removed 5 bases from V and 1 base from J; junction bases left unmatched: 5. The germline CDR1 and CDR2 sequences are SQVTM and ANQGSEA. This CDR3 is built from 13 residues.

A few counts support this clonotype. CDR3 sequence (DNA): TGTGCCAGCAGAGGGAGGGACAAACCCTACAATGAGCAGTTCTTC. It translates to CASRGRDKPYNEQFF. The chain has TRBV12-3 or TRBV12-4 and TRBJ2-1, with D possibly being TRBD2 (7 bases). This CDR3 comprises 15 residues. The V end was cut by 6 bases, the J end by 2 bases, with 14 bases between.

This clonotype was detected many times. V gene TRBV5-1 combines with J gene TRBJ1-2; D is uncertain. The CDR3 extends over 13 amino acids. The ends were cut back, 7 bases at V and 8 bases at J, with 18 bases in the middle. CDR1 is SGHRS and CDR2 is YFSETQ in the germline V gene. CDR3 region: CASSPDGTSGYTF. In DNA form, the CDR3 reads TGCGCCAGCTCCCCGGACGGCACTTCGGGCTACACCTTC.

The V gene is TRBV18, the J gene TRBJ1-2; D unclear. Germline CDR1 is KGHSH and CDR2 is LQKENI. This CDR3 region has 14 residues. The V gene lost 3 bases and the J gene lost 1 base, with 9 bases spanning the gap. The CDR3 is CASSPTGDNYGYTF. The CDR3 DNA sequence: TGTGCCAGCTCACCGACGGGAGATAACTATGGCTACACCTTC.

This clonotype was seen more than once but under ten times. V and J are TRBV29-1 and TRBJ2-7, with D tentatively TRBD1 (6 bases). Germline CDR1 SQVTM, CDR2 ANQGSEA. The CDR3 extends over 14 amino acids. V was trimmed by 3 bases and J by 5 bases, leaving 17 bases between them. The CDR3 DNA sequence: TGCAGCGTTGAGGGCCTGGCAGGGGCGGACGAGCAGTACTTC. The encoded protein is CSVEGLAGADEQYF.

CDR3 sequence reads: CASSYEVPSPSYNEQFF. CDR3 DNA sequence: TGTGCCAGCAGTTACGAGGTCCCCTCGCCCTCCTACAATGAGCAGTTCTTC. The genes are TRBV6-5 and TRBJ2-1; no clear D. The CDR3 length is 17 residues. V was trimmed by 2 bases and J by 0 bases, leaving 14 bases between them. The germline CDR1 and CDR2 sequences are MNHEY and SVGAGI.

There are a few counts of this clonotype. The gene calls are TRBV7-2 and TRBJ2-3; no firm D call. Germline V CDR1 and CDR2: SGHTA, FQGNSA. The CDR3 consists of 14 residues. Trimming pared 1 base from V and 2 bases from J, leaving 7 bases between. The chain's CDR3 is CASSLGRTTDTQYF. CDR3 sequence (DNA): TGTGCCAGCAGCTTAGGACGGACCACAGATACGCAGTATTTT.

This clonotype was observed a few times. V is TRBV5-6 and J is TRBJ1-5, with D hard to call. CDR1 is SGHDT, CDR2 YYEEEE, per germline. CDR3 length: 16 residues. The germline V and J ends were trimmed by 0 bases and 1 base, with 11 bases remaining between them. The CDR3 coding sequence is TGTGCCAGCAGCTTGGGGGCGGGATCCAGCAATCAGCCCCAGCATTTT. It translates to CASSLGAGSSNQPQHF.

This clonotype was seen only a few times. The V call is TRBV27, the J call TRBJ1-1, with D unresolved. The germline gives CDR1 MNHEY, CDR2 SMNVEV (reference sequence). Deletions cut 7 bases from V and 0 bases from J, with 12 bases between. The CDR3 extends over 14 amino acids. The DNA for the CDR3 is TGTGCCAGCAATGAGCTAACAATGAACACTGAAGCTTTCTTT. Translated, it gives CASNELTMNTEAFF.